These 15 T cell receptor beta chains originate from one sample sequenced in a study of blood T cell repertoires in COVID-19. Sequencing was performed with immunoSEQ multiplex PCR; in TCRdb, only in-frame clones are kept and a portion is missing. The sample shows 350,000 to 450,000 clones, more than 70% of them seen only once. Input material: PBMCs or T cells enriched from blood (not recorded which). Receptors were obtained from a woman between 18 and 29 years old who had been exposed to COVID-19.

The table lists this clone with many counts. This sequence joins TRBV6-6 and TRBJ1-2; TRBD1 might be the D (6 bases). The V gene's germline CDR1 is MNHNY and CDR2 SVGAGI (reference sequence). CDR3 length equals 12 residues. The V gene lost 9 bases and the J gene lost 6 bases, with 14 bases spanning the gap. CDR3 sequence: CASMRGRDGYTF. CDR3 in DNA: TGTGCCAGTATGAGGGGGAGGGATGGCTACACCTTC.

With respect to this clone: An end of the junction does not agree with germline; a read error may underlie this. V and J are TRBV7-7 and TRBJ1-1; 7 bases fit TRBD1. This CDR3 is 18 amino acids long. Germline V gene sequence: CDR1 SSHAT, CDR2 FNYEAQ (reference sequence). The CDR3 protein is CASSLGGATGERNTEAFF. The CDR3 DNA follows: TGTGCTAGCAGCTTAGGTGGGGCCACAGGGGAGCGGAACACTGAAGCTTTCTTT. Based on the CDR3 plus reference TRBV7-7 and TRBJ1-1, the full variable domain is GAGVSQSPRYKVTKRGQDVTLRCDPISSHATLYWYQQALGQGPEFLTYFNYEAQPDKSGLPSDRFSAERPEGSISTLTIQRTEQRDSAMYRCASSLGGATGERNTEAFFGQGTRLTVV.

The CDR3, as DNA: TGTGCCAGCAGCAAACGGGATCTGGGGAATGAGCAGTTCTTC. Protein product: CASSKRDLGNEQFF. V gene TRBV21-1 combines with J gene TRBJ2-1; TRBD2 is the table's D call, not checked against the DNA. TRBV21-1 is assigned pseudogene status. There are 14 residues in the CDR3.

The chain's CDR3 is CASRKQLGGRNEQFF. The CDR3 DNA reads as TGCGCCAGCCGTAAGCAACTAGGGGGACGCAATGAGCAGTTCTTC. The gene calls are TRBV5-1 and TRBJ2-1; a possible D gene is TRBD1 (6 bases). Trimming pared 7 bases from V and 6 bases from J, leaving 20 bases between. Germline V gives CDR1 SGHRS, CDR2 YFSETQ. CDR3 length equals 15 residues.

This chain links TRBV27 with TRBJ2-7; 7 bases fit TRBD2. CDR3 length equals 15 residues. The junction had 7 bases not matched to a gene; V was cut back by 0 bases and J by 5 bases. In germline, CDR1 is MNHEY, CDR2 SMNVEV (reference sequence). Here the CDR3 DNA reads TGTGCCAGCAGTTTATCGCGGGGGAGAGGTAACGAGCAGTACTTC. Translation: CASSLSRGRGNEQYF.

The table lists this clone with a few counts. The V and J genes are TRBV10-1 and TRBJ2-7; D may be TRBD2 (6 bases). V lost 4 bases and J 3 bases, leaving 13 bases between the germline ends. The CDR3 extends over 14 amino acids. Per the germline V gene, CDR1 is WNHNN and CDR2 is SYGVQD (reference sequence). The CDR3 DNA reads TGCGCCAGCAGTGCAGATTTGGGAGGCTACGAGCAGTACTTC. Its translation is CASSADLGGYEQYF.

CDR3 sequence reads: CASSQYTGAYEQYF. In DNA form, the CDR3 reads TGTGCCAGCAGCCAATACACAGGAGCCTACGAGCAGTACTTC. The chain couples TRBV14 to TRBJ2-7, with D possibly matching TRBD1 (5 bases). Trimming removed 2 bases from V and 2 bases from J, with 10 bases in between. Germline V gene lookup returns CDR1 SGHDN and CDR2 FVKESK. The CDR3 runs to 14 residues. The full variable domain, with the rest looked up from reference TRBV14 and TRBJ2-7, is EAGVTQFPSHSVIEKGQTVTLRCDPISGHDNLYWYRRVMGKEIKFLLHFVKESKQDESGMPNNRFLAERTGGTYSTLKVQPAELEDSGVYFCASSQYTGAYEQYFGPGTRLTVT.

The rearrangement joins TRBV6-5 to TRBJ1-1; D perhaps matches TRBD1 (5 bases). The CDR3 is 13 residues long. Trimming shortened V by 6 bases and J by 11 bases, and 19 bases separated the two germline ends. Per the germline V gene, CDR1 is MNHEY and CDR2 is SVGAGI. CDR3 nucleotides: TGTGCCAGCAGCCCGATAGGGGTAGCAGGGGCTTTCTTT. Protein: CASSPIGVAGAFF.

The gene calls are TRBV18 and TRBJ2-7; 8 bases agree with TRBD2. CDR1 and CDR2 from the germline V gene are KGHSH and LQKENI. The CDR3 is made up of 14 amino acids. The ends lost 3 bases at V and 6 bases at J; junction bases unmatched: 7. CDR3 nucleotide sequence: TGTGCCAGCTCACCGGCGGCTAGCGGGCTCGAGCAGTACTTC. This translates into CASSPAASGLEQYF.

The chain is built from TRBV2 and TRBJ2-3, with TRBD2 identical over 8 bases. The CDR3 is 14 amino acids. Germline trimming cut 6 bases from V and 2 bases from J; bases unmatched to any gene: 4. Germline assignment: CDR1 SNHLY and CDR2 FYNNEI. CDR3 sequence (DNA): TGTGCCAGCAGCAGACTAGCGCCCACAGATACGCAGTATTTT. Its protein is CASSRLAPTDTQYF.

The V call is TRBV29-1, the J call TRBJ2-7; 15 bases align to TRBD2. Germline-derived CDR1 and CDR2 are SQVTM and ANQGSEA. This CDR3 contains 16 residues. J gave up 8 bases and V 5 bases, and 13 bases lay outside the gene matches. Here the CDR3 DNA reads TGCAGCGTTAGTTCCTGGACTAGCGGGGGGGCTATAAAGCAGTACTTC. It translates to CSVSSWTSGGAIKQYF.

J is TRBJ2-5 and V is TRBV7-6, with TRBD2 matching over 8 bases. After removal of 2 bases from V and 4 bases from J, the junction contained 9 bases not matched to a gene. In germline, CDR1 is SGHVS, CDR2 FNYEAQ. This CDR3 has 16 amino acids. The CDR3 region has the DNA TGTGCCAGCAGCTTAACGGGACTAGGGTCGGGAGAGACCCAGTACTTC. Amino acid sequence: CASSLTGLGSGETQYF.

V is TRBV9 and J is TRBJ1-6; possibly TRBD1 for D (6 bases). Trimming took off 4 bases at V and 9 bases at J, with 11 bases between the two ends. Germline-derived CDR1 and CDR2 are SGDLS and YYNGEE. The CDR3 has 13 amino acids. CDR3 loop: CASSNRVGSPLHF. The CDR3 nucleotides are TGTGCCAGCAGCAACAGGGTTGGTTCACCCCTCCACTTT.

This clone is a singleton in its sample. CDR3 coding DNA: TGTGCCAGCAGCCCATTCGGGGGTAGTACCGGGGAGCTGTTTTTT. This gives the protein CASSPFGGSTGELFF. The V gene is TRBV5-4, the J gene TRBJ2-2, with D perhaps TRBD2 (6 bases). The ends were cut back, 4 bases at V and 5 bases at J, with 15 bases in the middle. This CDR3 contains 15 residues. From germline, CDR1 is SGHNT and CDR2 YYREEE (reference sequence).

This chain links TRBV5-1 with TRBJ2-3; 7 nucleotides line up with TRBD2. The CDR3 has 15 amino acids. CDR1 is SGHRS, CDR2 YFSETQ, per germline. The J segment lost 2 bases and the V segment lost 4 bases, leaving 7 bases of the junction unmatched. The DNA for the CDR3 is TGCGCCAGCAGCAGGACTAGTCCGCTCACAGATACGCAGTATTTT. Protein product: CASSRTSPLTDTQYF.